The source of this T cell receptor (beta chain) is a study of OX40 agonist ivuxolimab in advanced cancers. CDR3 length equals 16 residues. Per germline, CDR1 SGHNT and CDR2 YENEEA. With 6 bases clipped from V and 7 bases from J, the junction kept 15 bases outside the gene matches. Using immunoSEQ multiplex PCR, the repertoire was profiled, and TCRdb retains in-frame clones only, with some absent. The data hold around 82,000 clones, with more than 75% observed a single time. The genes are TRBV11-3 and TRBJ1-1; 9 nucleotides line up with TRBD1. The material sequenced was CD4+ or CD8+ T cells sorted from blood, taken in a trial of the OX40 agonist ivuxolimab. The source of this sequence is an adult with an advanced solid tumor such as melanoma, head and neck, liver or kidney cancer. CDR3 coding DNA: TGTGCCAGCAGTTCAGGGACCGGACAGGGGTTTGATGAAGCTTTCTTT. Its translation is CASSSGTGQGFDEAFF.